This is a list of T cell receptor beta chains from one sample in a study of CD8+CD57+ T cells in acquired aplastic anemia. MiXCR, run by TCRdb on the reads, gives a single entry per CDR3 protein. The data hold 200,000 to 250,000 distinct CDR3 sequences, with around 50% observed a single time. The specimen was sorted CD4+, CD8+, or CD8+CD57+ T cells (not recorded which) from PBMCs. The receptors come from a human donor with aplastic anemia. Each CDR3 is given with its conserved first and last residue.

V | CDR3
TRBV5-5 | CASSWGPASNTEAFF
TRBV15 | CATSGGLAGGPLSYNEQFF
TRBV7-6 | CASSPDRVDEQYF
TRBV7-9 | CASSFPQYNEQFF
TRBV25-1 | CASSGRTLNEKLFF
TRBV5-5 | CASQLLGNTEAFF
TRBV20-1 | CSASRDDPYNSPLHF
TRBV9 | CASSVDGAGGLGSYNEQFF
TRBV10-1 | CASSEDRDHGYTF
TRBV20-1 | CSARPGQGTSYNEQFF
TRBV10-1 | CASSESGGLGIAEQFF
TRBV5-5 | CASSLETGLHTQYF
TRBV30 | CAWSVGQGYGYTF